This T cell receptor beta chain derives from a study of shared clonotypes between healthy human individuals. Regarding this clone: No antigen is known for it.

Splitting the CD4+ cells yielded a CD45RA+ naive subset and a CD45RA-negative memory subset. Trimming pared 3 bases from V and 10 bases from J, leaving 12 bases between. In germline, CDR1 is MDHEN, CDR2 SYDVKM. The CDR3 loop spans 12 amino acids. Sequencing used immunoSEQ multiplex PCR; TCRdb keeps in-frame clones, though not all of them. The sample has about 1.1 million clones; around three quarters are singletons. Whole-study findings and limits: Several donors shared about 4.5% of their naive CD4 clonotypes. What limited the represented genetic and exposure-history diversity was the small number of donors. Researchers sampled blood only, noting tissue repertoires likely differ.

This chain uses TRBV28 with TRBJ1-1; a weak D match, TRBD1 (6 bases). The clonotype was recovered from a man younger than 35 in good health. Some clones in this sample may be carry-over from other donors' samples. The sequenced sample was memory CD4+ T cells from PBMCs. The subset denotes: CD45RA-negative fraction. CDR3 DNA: TGTGCCAGCAGTTTGGCTGGGGGGGCAGCTTTCTTT. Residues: CASSLAGGAAFF.